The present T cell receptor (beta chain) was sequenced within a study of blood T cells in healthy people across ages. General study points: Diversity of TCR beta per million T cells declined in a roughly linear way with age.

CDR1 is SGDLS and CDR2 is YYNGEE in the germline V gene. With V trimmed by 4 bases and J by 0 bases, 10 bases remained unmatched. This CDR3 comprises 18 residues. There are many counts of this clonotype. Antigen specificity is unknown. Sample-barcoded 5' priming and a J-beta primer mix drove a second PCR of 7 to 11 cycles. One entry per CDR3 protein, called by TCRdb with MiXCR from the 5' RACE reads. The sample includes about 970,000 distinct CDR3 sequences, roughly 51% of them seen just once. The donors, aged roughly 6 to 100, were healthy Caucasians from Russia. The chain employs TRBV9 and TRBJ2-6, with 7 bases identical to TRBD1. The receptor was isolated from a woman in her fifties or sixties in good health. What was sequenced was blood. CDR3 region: CASSSRGFPLSGANVLTF. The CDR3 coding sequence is TGTGCCAGCAGCTCCAGGGGGTTCCCTCTCTCTGGGGCCAACGTCCTGACTTTC.